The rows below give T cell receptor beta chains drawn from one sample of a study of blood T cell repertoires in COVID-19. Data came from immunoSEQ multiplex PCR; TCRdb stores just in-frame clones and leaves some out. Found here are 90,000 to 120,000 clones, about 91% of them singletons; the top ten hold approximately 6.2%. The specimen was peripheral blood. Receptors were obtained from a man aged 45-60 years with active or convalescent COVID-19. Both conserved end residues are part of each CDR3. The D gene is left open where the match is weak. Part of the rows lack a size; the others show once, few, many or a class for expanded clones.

TGTGCCAGCAGCTTAGCAGCGAGCCGACTTAATGGCTACACCTTC	CASSLAASRLNGYTF	TRBV11-3	.	once	TRBJ1-2
TGTGCCAGCAGTACACGGACTAGCGGGAATATAGAGCAGTTCTTC	CASSTRTSGNIEQFF	TRBV7-2	TRBD2	.	TRBJ2-1
TGTGCCAGCAGTGAAGCGCTTCGGGCCCGGACGGGATATGGCTACACCTTC	CASSEALRARTGYGYTF	TRBV6-1	.	.	TRBJ1-2
TGTGCCAGCAGCCATTTGACCGGGACAGGGATCGGTTCCTACAATGAGCAGTTCTTC	CASSHLTGTGIGSYNEQFF	TRBV14	TRBD1	many	TRBJ2-1
TGCAGCGTTGCTCTGAACACCGGGGAGCTGTTTTTT	CSVALNTGELFF	TRBV29-1	.	.	TRBJ2-2
TGTGCCAGCAGCTTGGGCCGGGGATACAACACTGAAGCTTTCTTT	CASSLGRGYNTEAFF	TRBV5-6	.	.	TRBJ1-1
TGTGCCAGCAGCCAGGGCGGGACTAGCGGCTACGAGCAGTACTTC	CASSQGGTSGYEQYF	TRBV4-2	TRBD2	.	TRBJ2-7
TGTGCCAGCAGCCCCAGTCCGGGCTACGAGCAGTACTTC	CASSPSPGYEQYF	TRBV6-5	.	.	TRBJ2-7
TGTGCCAGCAGTTACCGGGAGAGCTCCTACAATGAGCAGTTCTTC	CASSYRESSYNEQFF	TRBV6-5	.	few	TRBJ2-1
TGTGCCACCAGCAGACGCGGGCTGGGCTCACCCCTCCACTTT	CATSRRGLGSPLHF	TRBV15	.	.	TRBJ1-6
TGCAGTGCTAGAGGTCGGTACGAGCAGTACTTC	CSARGRYEQYF	TRBV20-1	.	.	TRBJ2-7
TGTGCCCGACAGGGTCAGGGGAACACTGAAGCTTTCTTT	CARQGQGNTEAFF	TRBV30	TRBD1	.	TRBJ1-1
TGTGCCAGCAGCTTAGAGAGACCCCACGGGGCCAAAAACATTCAGTACTTC	CASSLERPHGAKNIQYF	TRBV11-3	.	.	TRBJ2-4
TGTGCCAGTATGTCGTCGGGGAGGGGGAGGGAGTTGGCTTTCTTT	CASMSSGRGRELAFF	TRBV19	.	.	TRBJ1-1
TGTGCCAGCAGACAACACGGGGTCGTGGACACTGAAGCTTTCTTT	CASRQHGVVDTEAFF	TRBV6-5	.	.	TRBJ1-1
TGTGCCACCAGCAGAGACGAAGCGCAAAGGCGGGAGTGGCACAATGAGCAGTTCTTC	CATSRDEAQRREWHNEQFF	TRBV15	TRBD2	.	TRBJ2-1
TGTGCCAGCAGCCCTCTCCCCTCGACTAGCGGGAGTGCAGATACGCAGTATTTT	CASSPLPSTSGSADTQYF	TRBV3-1/TRBV3-2	TRBD2	.	TRBJ2-3
TGTGCCAGCAGCTTAGCGGGAGCCTACAATGAGCAGTTCTTC	CASSLAGAYNEQFF	TRBV7-2	.	.	TRBJ2-1
TGTGCCAGCAGCTTACGGGGGATTCTTAATGAAAAACTGTTTTTT	CASSLRGILNEKLFF	TRBV7-2	.	.	TRBJ1-4
TGTGCCAGCAGCTTAATACTAGCGGGCTCCGGGGAGCTGTTTTTT	CASSLILAGSGELFF	TRBV11-2	TRBD2	.	TRBJ2-2
TGTGCCACCACGGACAATTTAGGTGCTGGCTACACCTTC	CATTDNLGAGYTF	TRBV24-1	.	.	TRBJ1-2
TGTGCCAGCAGCCGCCGTTCTACAACTAATGAAAAACTGTTTTTT	CASSRRSTTNEKLFF	TRBV5-4	.	.	TRBJ1-4
TGTGCCAGCAGCTCACCCACTTCTACGGGACAGTCCTCTGGAAACACCATATATTTT	CASSSPTSTGQSSGNTIYF	TRBV6-2/TRBV6-3	TRBD1	.	TRBJ1-3
TGTGCCAGCAGTTACACTGGTTTGGCCTACGAGCAGTACTTC	CASSYTGLAYEQYF	TRBV6-2/TRBV6-3	.	.	TRBJ2-7
TGTGCCAGCAGCCGTCAAACTAGCGCAGATACGCAGTATTTT	CASSRQTSADTQYF	TRBV13	TRBD2	once	TRBJ2-3
TGTGCCAGCAGCCCCTGGCCGAATAACCAAGAGACCCAGTACTTC	CASSPWPNNQETQYF	TRBV11-2	.	.	TRBJ2-5
TGTGCCATCAGTGAGCCCCCCTTCTCCTACGAGCAGTACTTC	CAISEPPFSYEQYF	TRBV10-3	.	.	TRBJ2-7
TGTGCCAGTAGTAGACTAGCGGGGGGGAACACCGGGGAGCTGTTTTTT	CASSRLAGGNTGELFF	TRBV19	TRBD2	few	TRBJ2-2
TGTGCCAGCGGGGGGACAGTCAATCAGCCCCAGCATTTT	CASGGTVNQPQHF	TRBV6-5	TRBD1	.	TRBJ1-5
TGCAGTACCCGGGATCCCGAATCCCCCCGTGAGCAGTTCTTC	CSTRDPESPREQFF	TRBV29-1	.	.	TRBJ2-1
TGCGCCAGCAGCGTCTCCGGGACTAGCGGGTCCAATGAGCAGTTCTTC	CASSVSGTSGSNEQFF	TRBV5-1	TRBD2	.	TRBJ2-1
TGTGCCAGCAGTGAAGTTCAGTTTTCCACTGAAGCTTTCTTT	CASSEVQFSTEAFF	TRBV6-1	.	.	TRBJ1-1
TGTGCCAGCAGCTTTTTGACTAGTAGTATCCACAATGAGCAGTTCTTC	CASSFLTSSIHNEQFF	TRBV5-6	.	.	TRBJ2-1
TGTGCCAGCAGCCAGGGGACAGGGGGCTTCGGGGAGCTGTTTTTT	CASSQGTGGFGELFF	TRBV3-1/TRBV3-2	TRBD1	.	TRBJ2-2
TGTGCCAGCAGTTACTCATCAGGGGCTGGAAACACCATATATTTT	CASSYSSGAGNTIYF	TRBV6-5	.	.	TRBJ1-3
TGTGCCAGCAGTTCCCGGGGATGGACTAATGAAAAACTGTTTTTT	CASSSRGWTNEKLFF	TRBV28	.	.	TRBJ1-4
TGTGCCTGGACTAGCGGGGTTAGCCCCTACAATGAGCAGTTCTTC	CAWTSGVSPYNEQFF	TRBV30	TRBD2	.	TRBJ2-1
TGTGCCAGCAGTTTTTACGGGAGGTTCTACGAGCAGTACTTC	CASSFYGRFYEQYF	TRBV28	TRBD2	.	TRBJ2-7
TGTGCCAGCAGCCCCAACCCACTAGCGAGCAGGGGGGAGCTGTTTTTT	CASSPNPLASRGELFF	TRBV13	TRBD2	.	TRBJ2-2
TGCGCCAGCCGGGATTACTATGGCTACACCTTC	CASRDYYGYTF	TRBV23-1	.	.	TRBJ1-2
TGTGGGTGGCAGGGGTACACCGGGGAGCTGTTTTTT	CGWQGYTGELFF	TRBV30	.	.	TRBJ2-2